A selection of T cell receptor beta chains follows, all from one sample in a study of T cells in Graves' hyperthyroidism and ophthalmopathy. TCRdb analysed the multiplex PCR reads with MiXCR anew, one entry per CDR3 protein. This sample yields some 570,000 distinct CDR3 sequences, of which approximately 15% are seen a single time; over 6% belongs to the top ten. Material for sequencing was blood. Source of these receptors: a woman aged 18-29 years with Graves' ophthalmopathy. CDR3s include the opening cysteine and the closing phenylalanine or tryptophan. Fields, in order: V gene, J gene, clone size, D gene, CDR3 length, CDR3 DNA, CDR3 protein. A D gene is named only where the DNA matches it firmly. Size tells how often a clone was seen (once, few, many) or the class of an expanded clone, and some rows leave it out.

>TRBV9|TRBJ2-1|-|-|16
TGTGCCAGCAGCCCACGAGGTTGGTTATCGTACAATGAGCAGTTCTTC
CASSPRGWLSYNEQFF
>TRBV6-2/TRBV6-3|TRBJ2-7|-|TRBD1|16
TGTGCCAGCAGTTACTCTTCCACGACAGGGGCCTACGAGCAGTACTTC
CASSYSSTTGAYEQYF
>TRBV12-3/TRBV12-4|TRBJ2-1|many|TRBD1|16
TGTGCCAGCAGCCCAGGGACAGGGGCTTCCTACAATGAGCAGTTCTTC
CASSPGTGASYNEQFF
>TRBV3-1|TRBJ1-3|many|-|15
TGTGCCAGCAGCCATGGGGTTCCTTCTGGAAACACCATATATTTT
CASSHGVPSGNTIYF
>TRBV11-2|TRBJ2-4|many|TRBD1|17
TGTGCCAGCAGCCCCCCAACAGGGGGCGGGGGCAAAAACATTCAGTACTTC
CASSPPTGGGGKNIQYF
>TRBV20-1|TRBJ2-2|few|-|15
TGCAGTGCTAGACGCGACAGATCGAACACCGGGGAGCTGTTTTTT
CSARRDRSNTGELFF
>TRBV9|TRBJ2-5|-|-|13
TGTGCCAGCAGCGTTTTCGGGGAAGAGACCCAGTACTTC
CASSVFGEETQYF
>TRBV30|TRBJ2-7|many|-|11
TGTGCCTGGATCTTAGGGTACGAGCAGTACTTC
CAWILGYEQYF
>TRBV9|TRBJ2-7|many|-|13
TGTGCCAGCAGCCCGGGTAATCTCTACGAGCAGTACTTC
CASSPGNLYEQYF
>TRBV4-1|TRBJ2-1|-|-|17
TGCGCCAGCAGCCAAGATTCCTCAGCGCTGACCTACAATGAGCAGTTCTTC
CASSQDSSALTYNEQFF
>TRBV24-1|TRBJ2-7|many|TRBD2|17
TGTGCCACCAGTGATAGTCCCGCGGGAGGCCTCAGGAACGAGCAGTACTTC
CATSDSPAGGLRNEQYF
>TRBV27|TRBJ2-1|few|-|14
TGTGCCAGCAGTTTCAGCGGACAGCACAATGAGCAGTTCTTC
CASSFSGQHNEQFF